These 20 T cell receptor beta chains originate from one sample sequenced in a study of blood T cell repertoires in COVID-19. Measured with immunoSEQ multiplex PCR; TCRdb has only the in-frame clones, and not every one. The sample shows approximately 200,000 clones, around four fifths of them seen only once. The sequenced material came from peripheral blood. Receptors originate from a woman aged 55-69 years who had recovered from COVID-19.

V and J are TRBV9 and TRBJ1-3; no clear D. V lost 0 bases and J 7 bases, leaving 11 bases between the germline ends. CDR1 and CDR2 from the germline V gene are SGDLS and YYNGEE. CDR3 length: 14 residues. In DNA form, the CDR3 reads TGTGCCAGCAGCGTAGACCCCCGAGGTAACACCATATATTTT. Encoded protein: CASSVDPRGNTIYF.

The chain uses TRBV6-5 and TRBJ2-7; perhaps TRBD2 as D (6 bases). Trimming cost V 0 bases and J 1 base, with 10 bases left between them. CDR3 length equals 15 residues. Germline CDR1 reads MNHEY; CDR2 reads SVGAGI. The DNA for the CDR3 is TGTGCCAGCAGTTACTCCCTAGGAGGGTCCTACGAGCAGTACTTC. It encodes CASSYSLGGSYEQYF.

Many counts were recorded for this clone. This specimen includes other DNA sequences encoding the same CDR3. The chain combines TRBV5-4 with TRBJ1-2; TRBD1 agrees at 11 bases. The germline gives CDR1 SGHNT, CDR2 YYREEE (reference sequence). Losses at the gene ends were 4 bases for V and 2 bases for J; bases not matched to a gene: 7. The CDR3 is 16 amino acids. CDR3 region: CASSPGQGAQNYGYTF. The CDR3 DNA sequence: TGTGCCAGCAGCCCCGGACAGGGGGCGCAGAACTATGGCTACACCTTC. The full variable domain, with the rest looked up from reference TRBV5-4 and TRBJ1-2, is ETGVTQSPTHLIKTRGQQVTLRCSSQSGHNTVSWYQQALGQGPQFIFQYYREEENGRGNFPPRFSGLQFPNYSSELNVNALELDDSALYLCASSPGQGAQNYGYTFGSGTRLTVV.

This clone has more than one count but fewer than ten. This chain uses TRBV7-8 with TRBJ1-1; D might be TRBD1 (6 bases). The CDR3 is 15 residues long. Germline lookup yields CDR1 SGHVS and CDR2 FQNEAQ. The germline V and J ends were trimmed by 5 bases and 5 bases, with 18 bases remaining between them. The CDR3 is CASSRFTGRETEAFF. The DNA for the CDR3 is TGTGCCAGCAGCCGTTTCACAGGGCGTGAGACTGAAGCTTTCTTT.

The chain employs TRBV2 and TRBJ1-4, with 10 bases fitting TRBD1. With 1 base clipped from V and 7 bases from J, the junction kept 6 bases outside the gene matches. CDR1 and CDR2 from the germline V gene are SNHLY and FYNNEI. The CDR3 sequence is 16 residues long. DNA of the CDR3: TGTGCCAGCAGTGAAGAGACAGGGGGCTTCGTTGAAAAACTGTTTTTT. This encodes CASSEETGGFVEKLFF.

The chain joins TRBV25-1 to TRBJ2-1; 7 bases are a match to TRBD2. Germline V gene sequence: CDR1 MGHDK, CDR2 SYGVNS. The CDR3 spans 16 residues. Trimming at V came to 5 bases and at J to 3 bases, leaving 10 bases not matched to a gene. CDR3 sequence: CASSNPRGRDYNEQFF. CDR3 coding DNA: TGTGCCAGCAGTAACCCACGGGGGAGGGACTACAATGAGCAGTTCTTC.

This clone was observed once. The rearrangement joins TRBV3-1 (or the pseudogene TRBV3-2) to TRBJ2-7; D is unclear. V lost 3 bases to trimming and J lost 6 bases, with 9 bases between them. CDR3 length: 12 residues. Germline V lookup: CDR1 LGHDT, CDR2 YNNKEL (reference sequence). The CDR3 nucleotides are TGTGCCAGCAGCCACAGGTGGGTCGAGCAGTACTTC. Protein sequence: CASSHRWVEQYF.

The V and J genes are TRBV2 and TRBJ2-7, with TRBD1 identical over 9 bases. With V trimmed by 6 bases and J by 4 bases, 10 bases remained unmatched. The CDR3 has 15 amino acids. The germline gives CDR1 SNHLY, CDR2 FYNNEI. CDR3 sequence (DNA): TGTGCCAGCAGAGCCGACAGGGGGGAGTGGTACGAGCAGTACTTC. As protein: CASRADRGEWYEQYF.

This clone appeared once. Other DNA sequences in this specimen translate into the identical CDR3. V usage is TRBV30 and J usage is TRBJ1-1; 8 bases are shared with TRBD1. V lost 1 base to trimming and J lost 5 bases; unmatched junction nucleotides: 3. Looked up from germline, CDR1 is GTSNPN and CDR2 is SVGIG (reference sequence). The CDR3 extends over 13 amino acids. The CDR3 DNA sequence: TGTGCCTGGAGTGGAACAGGGGGGACTGAAGCTTTCTTT. Translation: CAWSGTGGTEAFF.

The V and J genes are TRBV7-2 and TRBJ1-2; the match to TRBD1 covers 9 bases. The J segment lost 4 bases and the V segment lost 5 bases, leaving 14 bases of the junction unmatched. The CDR3 is 17 amino acids. Germline V gene lookup returns CDR1 SGHTA and CDR2 FQGNSA. CDR3 nucleotides: TGTGCCAGCAGCCTCGAGCCGGGACAGGGCCTTACCTATGGCTACACCTTC. The encoded protein is CASSLEPGQGLTYGYTF.

The J gene is TRBJ1-5, the V gene TRBV4-1; possibly TRBD1 for D (5 bases). V dropped 2 bases and J dropped 2 bases, with 16 bases sitting between them. This CDR3 is built from 17 residues. Germline-derived CDR1 and CDR2 are MGHRA and YSYEKL. The CDR3 protein is CASSQRPRGGGNQPQHF. CDR3 bases: TGCGCCAGCAGCCAACGACCGAGGGGCGGGGGCAATCAGCCCCAGCATTTT.

The V call is TRBV29-1, the J call TRBJ2-7; D possibly corresponds to TRBD1 (6 bases). The CDR3 runs 12 residues. Germline V lookup: CDR1 SQVTM, CDR2 ANQGSEA. V lost 4 bases to trimming and J lost 7 bases, with 14 bases between them. The CDR3 sequence: CSVVGAGGEQYF. DNA for the CDR3: TGCAGCGTTGTGGGGGCCGGAGGAGAGCAGTACTTC.

This chain uses TRBV6-2 or TRBV6-3 with TRBJ2-7; 16 positions match TRBD2. Germline trimming cut 5 bases from V and 2 bases from J; bases unmatched to any gene: 12. Germline CDR1 reads MNHEY; CDR2 reads SVGEGT. This CDR3 region has 19 residues. This CDR3 is CASSHPGTSGGAGPYEQYF. The CDR3 DNA follows: TGTGCCAGCAGTCACCCCGGGACTAGCGGGGGGGCCGGTCCCTACGAGCAGTACTTC.

V is TRBV5-1 and J is TRBJ2-3; D is possibly TRBD2 (6 bases). V dropped 0 bases and J dropped 6 bases, with 14 bases sitting between them. The CDR3 totals 15 residues. Germline assignment: CDR1 SGHRS and CDR2 YFSETQ. The CDR3 spells CASSLGLGTGDTQYF. CDR3 sequence (DNA): TGCGCCAGCAGCTTGGGACTAGGAACTGGGGATACGCAGTATTTT.

V usage is TRBV9 and J usage is TRBJ2-1; D might be TRBD2 (5 bases). Germline CDR1 and CDR2: SGDLS and YYNGEE. This CDR3 has 14 amino acids. V gave up 1 base and J gave up 6 bases, with 11 bases separating them. The CDR3, as DNA: TGTGCCAGCAGCGTAACTAGGTGGAGCAATGAGCAGTTCTTC. Translating gives CASSVTRWSNEQFF. Based on the CDR3 plus reference TRBV9 and TRBJ2-1, the full variable domain is DSGVTQTPKHLITATGQRVTLRCSPRSGDLSVYWYQQSLDQGLQFLIQYYNGEERAKGNILERFSAQQFPDLHSELNLSSLELGDSALYFCASSVTRWSNEQFFGPGTRLTVL.

The chain combines TRBV6-2 or TRBV6-3 with TRBJ2-2; D perhaps matches TRBD1 (5 bases). The germline CDR1 and CDR2 sequences are MNHEY and SVGEGT. The length of the CDR3 is 15 residues. V was shortened by 2 bases and J by 7 bases, with 14 bases between the two germline ends. CDR3 nucleotides: TGTGCCAGCAGTTACCCCAGGGCTGACAGCGGGGAGCTGTTTTTT. Translation: CASSYPRADSGELFF.

The chain is built from TRBV30 and TRBJ2-7; 9 nucleotides align to TRBD2. CDR3 size: 14 residues. Germline-derived CDR1 and CDR2 are GTSNPN and SVGIG (reference sequence). The ends lost 0 bases at V and 6 bases at J; junction bases unmatched: 6. The CDR3 sequence is CAWSVQLAGFEQYF. The CDR3, as DNA: TGTGCCTGGAGTGTACAGCTAGCGGGGTTCGAGCAGTACTTC.

V is TRBV7-2 and J is TRBJ1-1, with D perhaps matching TRBD1 (5 bases). CDR1 and CDR2 (germline): SGHTA, FQGNSA. The ends were cut back, 3 bases at V and 5 bases at J, with 10 bases in the middle. The CDR3 is 13 residues long. The DNA of the CDR3 is TGTGCCAGCAGCTTTTTCAGGGAAACTGAAGCTTTCTTT. Amino acid sequence: CASSFFRETEAFF.

The count of this clone is one. The chain uses TRBV6-6 and TRBJ1-5; TRBD1 aligns across 7 bases. Trimming at V came to 0 bases and at J to 2 bases, leaving 4 bases not matched to a gene. Germline-derived CDR1 and CDR2 are MNHNY and SVGAGI (reference sequence). The CDR3 runs to 16 residues. The CDR3 spells CASSYSTGWGNQPQHF. CDR3 DNA sequence: TGTGCCAGCAGTTACTCGACAGGGTGGGGCAATCAGCCCCAGCATTTT.

The gene calls are TRBV19 and TRBJ1-2, with TRBD1 identical over 9 bases. There are 13 residues in the CDR3. The ends lost 5 bases at V and 7 bases at J; junction bases unmatched: 5. CDR1 is LNHDA and CDR2 is SQIVND in the germline V gene (reference sequence). The CDR3 region is CASSPQGALGYTF. The CDR3 DNA is TGTGCCAGTAGTCCACAGGGGGCGCTTGGCTACACCTTC. The full variable domain, its missing parts supplied by reference TRBV19 and TRBJ1-2, is DGGITQSPKYLFRKEGQNVTLSCEQNLNHDAMYWYRQDPGQGLRLIYYSQIVNDFQKGDIAEGYSVSREKKESFPLTVTSAQKNPTAFYLCASSPQGALGYTFGSGTRLTVV.